These T cell receptor beta chains were read from a single sample in a study of blood T cells in healthy people across ages. TCRdb processed the 5' RACE reads anew with MiXCR; each CDR3 protein has one entry. Among approximately 1.5 million distinct CDR3 sequences listed, roughly two fifths were seen once. Input material: blood. The receptors shown here come from a woman between 18 and 29 years old in good health. CDR3s include the opening cysteine and the closing phenylalanine or tryptophan. D genes are given only for firm matches. The size field is filled for only some rows; it gives once, few, many or a size class.

V	D	size	J	DNA	CDR3
TRBV7-7	-	once	TRBJ2-1	TGTGCTAGCAGCTTAGAACCCGGGGGACGCTCCTACAATGAGCAGTTCTTC	CASSLEPGGRSYNEQFF
TRBV12-3/TRBV12-4	TRBD2	few	TRBJ2-5	TGTGCCAGCAGTGCCGGGACTAGCGGCCAGTCCCAGTACTTC	CASSAGTSGQSQYF
TRBV9	-	-	TRBJ1-1	TGTGCCAGCAGCGTAACCGGGACGCAGACTGAAGCTTTCTTT	CASSVTGTQTEAFF
TRBV6-2/TRBV6-3	TRBD2	-	TRBJ2-1	TGTGCCAGCAGTTACCCGACCAGCGGGGCTACCTACAATGAGCAGTTCTTC	CASSYPTSGATYNEQFF
TRBV5-1	-	once	TRBJ1-2	TGCGCCAGCAGCTTGGGGGGTGCGGGACCTACCCCCGCTAACTATGGCTACACCTTC	CASSLGGAGPTPANYGYTF
TRBV28	-	-	TRBJ1-2	TGTGCCAGCAGTTTAGCCCCCGGTCTGTATGGCTACACCTTC	CASSLAPGLYGYTF
TRBV5-1	-	-	TRBJ2-5	TGCGCCAGCAGCATCGGGACGACGCTACAAGAGACCCAGTACTTC	CASSIGTTLQETQYF
TRBV4-2	TRBD2	-	TRBJ2-3	TGTGCCAGCAGCCAAGGGGAGGGCCTGACAGATACGCAGTATTTT	CASSQGEGLTDTQYF
TRBV6-1	-	-	TRBJ1-1	TGTGCCAGCAGTGAATCCCAAGTGAACACTGAAGCTTTCTTT	CASSESQVNTEAFF
TRBV13	-	-	TRBJ1-2	TGTGCCACCTCGGTAGGGGTGGCTGGCTACACCTTC	CATSVGVAGYTF
TRBV12-3/TRBV12-4	-	-	TRBJ2-3	TGTGCCAGCGGGGGACGGCAAACGGGTGAGCAGTATTTT	CASGGRQTGEQYF
TRBV12-3/TRBV12-4	-	-	TRBJ1-5	TGTGCCAGCAGTCCTTCGACAGGAATCAATCAGCCCCAGCATTTT	CASSPSTGINQPQHF
TRBV5-1	-	-	TRBJ2-7	TGCGCCAGCAGCAGTAGACACCTCTACGAGCAGTACTTC	CASSSRHLYEQYF
TRBV20-1	-	-	TRBJ2-7	TGCAGTGCTAGGATGCACAGGCTCTACGAGCAGTACTTC	CSARMHRLYEQYF
TRBV27	-	-	TRBJ2-1	TGTGCCAGCAGTTTAAGAGGGAATGGGTACAATGAGCAGTTCTTC	CASSLRGNGYNEQFF
TRBV7-9	-	once	TRBJ1-1	TGTGCCAGCAGCCTCACAGGGTTCAATGAAGCTTTCTTT	CASSLTGFNEAFF
TRBV7-2	TRBD1	-	TRBJ2-7	TGTGCCAGCAGCTTAAAAAGCAGACAGGGGGCCTACGAGCAGTACTTC	CASSLKSRQGAYEQYF
TRBV11-1	-	-	TRBJ2-3	TGTGCCAGCAGCTTGATCCCCCGACTGAGTACGCAGTATTTT	CASSLIPRLSTQYF
TRBV5-1	-	few	TRBJ2-6	TGCGCCAGCAGCTTGGTTGGGAACGGGGCCAACGTCCTGACTTTC	CASSLVGNGANVLTF
TRBV6-6	-	-	TRBJ1-2	TGTGCCAGCAGTCAATCGGGCTATGGCGACACCTTC	CASSQSGYGDTF
TRBV27	TRBD2	few	TRBJ2-1	TGTGCCAGCAGTCTAGGCGCGGGGGGGGTCTACAATGAGCAGTTCTTC	CASSLGAGGVYNEQFF
TRBV21-1	-	-	TRBJ2-2	TGTGCCAGCACCCGAGACCGGGGACAGGGAACCGGGGAGCTGTTTTTT	CASTRDRGQGTGELFF